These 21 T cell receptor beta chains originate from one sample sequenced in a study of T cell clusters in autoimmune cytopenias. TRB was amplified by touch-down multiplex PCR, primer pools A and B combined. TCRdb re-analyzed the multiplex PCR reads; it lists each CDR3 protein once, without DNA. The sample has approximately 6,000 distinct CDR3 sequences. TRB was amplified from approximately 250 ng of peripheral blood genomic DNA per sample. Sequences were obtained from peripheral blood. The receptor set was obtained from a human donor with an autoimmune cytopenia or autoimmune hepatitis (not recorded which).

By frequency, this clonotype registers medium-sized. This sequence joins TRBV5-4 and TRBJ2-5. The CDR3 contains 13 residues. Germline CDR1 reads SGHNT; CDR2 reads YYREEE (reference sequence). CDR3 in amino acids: CASSLAARETQYF. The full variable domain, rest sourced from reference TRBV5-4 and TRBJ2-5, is ETGVTQSPTHLIKTRGQQVTLRCSSQSGHNTVSWYQQALGQGPQFIFQYYREEENGRGNFPPRFSGLQFPNYSSELNVNALELDDSALYLCASSLAARETQYFGPGTRLLVL.

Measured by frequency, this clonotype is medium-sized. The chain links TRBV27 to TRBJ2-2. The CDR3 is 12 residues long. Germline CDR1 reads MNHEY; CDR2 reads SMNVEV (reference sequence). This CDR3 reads CASSFYTGELFF.

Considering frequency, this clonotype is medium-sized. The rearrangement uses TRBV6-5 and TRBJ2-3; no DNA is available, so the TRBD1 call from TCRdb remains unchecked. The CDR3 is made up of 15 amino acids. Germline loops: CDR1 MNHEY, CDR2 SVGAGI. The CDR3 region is CASSQMTVSTDTQYF.

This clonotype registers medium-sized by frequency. The CDR3 here is CASSPGALPTDTQYF. The chain has TRBV7-9 and TRBJ2-3; TCRdb selects TRBD1, and the lack of DNA leaves this call unchecked. Germline lookup yields CDR1 SEHNR and CDR2 FQNEAQ (reference sequence). The CDR3 sequence is 15 residues long.

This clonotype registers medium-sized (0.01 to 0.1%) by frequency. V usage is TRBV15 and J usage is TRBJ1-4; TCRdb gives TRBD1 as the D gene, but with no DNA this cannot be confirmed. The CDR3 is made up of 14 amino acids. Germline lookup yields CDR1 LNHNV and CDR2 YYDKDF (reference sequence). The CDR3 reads CATSRGQLNEKLFF.

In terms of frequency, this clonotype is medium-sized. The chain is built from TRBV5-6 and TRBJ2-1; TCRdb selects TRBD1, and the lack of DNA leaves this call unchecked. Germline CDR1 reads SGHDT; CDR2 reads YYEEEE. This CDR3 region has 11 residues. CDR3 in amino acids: CASSRGGTLFF.

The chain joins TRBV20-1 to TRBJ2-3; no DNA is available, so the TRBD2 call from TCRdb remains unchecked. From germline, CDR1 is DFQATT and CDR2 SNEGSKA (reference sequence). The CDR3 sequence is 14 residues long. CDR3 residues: CSASRLTSTDTQYF.

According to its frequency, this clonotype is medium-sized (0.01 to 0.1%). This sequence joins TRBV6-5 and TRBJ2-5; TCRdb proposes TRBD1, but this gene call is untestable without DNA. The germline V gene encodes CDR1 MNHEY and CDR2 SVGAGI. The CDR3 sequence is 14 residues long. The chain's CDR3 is CASTNPREGGTQYF.

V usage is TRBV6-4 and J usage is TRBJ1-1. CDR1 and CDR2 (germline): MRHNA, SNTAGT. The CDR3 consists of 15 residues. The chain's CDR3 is CASSDSKVWNTEAFF.

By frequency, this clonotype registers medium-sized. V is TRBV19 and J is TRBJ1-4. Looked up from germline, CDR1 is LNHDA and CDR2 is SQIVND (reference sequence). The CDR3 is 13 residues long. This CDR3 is CASSIYPNEKLFF.

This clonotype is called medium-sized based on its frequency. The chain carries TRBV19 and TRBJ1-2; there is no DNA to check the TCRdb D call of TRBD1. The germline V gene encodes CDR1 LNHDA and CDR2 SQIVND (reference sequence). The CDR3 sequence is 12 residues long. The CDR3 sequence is CATLKKGDGYTF. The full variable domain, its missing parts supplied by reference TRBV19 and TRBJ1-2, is DGGITQSPKYLFRKEGQNVTLSCEQNLNHDAMYWYRQDPGQGLRLIYYSQIVNDFQKGDIAEGYSVSREKKESFPLTVTSAQKNPTAFYLCATLKKGDGYTFGSGTRLTVV.

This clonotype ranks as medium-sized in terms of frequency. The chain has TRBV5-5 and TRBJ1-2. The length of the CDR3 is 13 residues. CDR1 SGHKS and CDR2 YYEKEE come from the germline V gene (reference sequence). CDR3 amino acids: CASRAANGIGYTF.

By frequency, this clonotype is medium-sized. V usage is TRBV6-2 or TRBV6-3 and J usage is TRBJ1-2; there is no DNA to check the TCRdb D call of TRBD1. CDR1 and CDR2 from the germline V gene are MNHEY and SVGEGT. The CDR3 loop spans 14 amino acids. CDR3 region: CASSYVQVAGGYTF.

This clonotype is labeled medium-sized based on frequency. CDR3 region: CASSLSAGERQETQYF. The V gene is TRBV27, the J gene TRBJ2-5; the D call of TRBD2 rests on TCRdb alone, since no DNA is present to check it. The germline V gene has CDR1 MNHEY and CDR2 SMNVEV (reference sequence). The CDR3 length is 16 residues.

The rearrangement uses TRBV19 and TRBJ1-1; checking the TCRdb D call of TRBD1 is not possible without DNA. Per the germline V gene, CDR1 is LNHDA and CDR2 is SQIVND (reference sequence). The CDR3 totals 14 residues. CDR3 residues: CASRPGGPNTEAFF.

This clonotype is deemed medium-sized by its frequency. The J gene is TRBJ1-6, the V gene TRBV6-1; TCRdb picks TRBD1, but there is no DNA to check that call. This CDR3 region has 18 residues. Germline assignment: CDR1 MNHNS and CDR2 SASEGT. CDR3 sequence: CASSYKGQESSYNSPLHF.

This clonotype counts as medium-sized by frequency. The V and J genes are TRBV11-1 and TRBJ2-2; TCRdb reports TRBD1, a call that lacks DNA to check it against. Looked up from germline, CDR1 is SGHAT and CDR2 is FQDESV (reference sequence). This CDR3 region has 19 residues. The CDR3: CASSLPYPDRGINTGELFF.

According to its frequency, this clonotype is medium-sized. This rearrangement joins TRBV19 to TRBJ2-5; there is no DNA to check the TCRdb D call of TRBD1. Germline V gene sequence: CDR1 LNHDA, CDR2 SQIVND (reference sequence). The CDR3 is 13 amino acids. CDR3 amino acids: CASSIPGGETQYF. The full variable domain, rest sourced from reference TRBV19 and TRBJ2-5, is DGGITQSPKYLFRKEGQNVTLSCEQNLNHDAMYWYRQDPGQGLRLIYYSQIVNDFQKGDIAEGYSVSREKKESFPLTVTSAQKNPTAFYLCASSIPGGETQYFGPGTRLLVL.

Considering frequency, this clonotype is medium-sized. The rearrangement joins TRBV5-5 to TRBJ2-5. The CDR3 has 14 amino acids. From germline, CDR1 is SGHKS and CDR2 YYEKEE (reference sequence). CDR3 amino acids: CASSSGQFQETQYF.

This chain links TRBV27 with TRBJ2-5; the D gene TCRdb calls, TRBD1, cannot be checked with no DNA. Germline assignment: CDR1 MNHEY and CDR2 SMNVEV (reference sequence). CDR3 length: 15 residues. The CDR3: CASSLSGGAAETQYF.

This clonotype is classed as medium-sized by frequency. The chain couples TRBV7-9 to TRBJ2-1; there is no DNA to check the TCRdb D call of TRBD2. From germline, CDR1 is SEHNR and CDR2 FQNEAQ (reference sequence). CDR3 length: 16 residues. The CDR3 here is CASSQSGTSGYNEQFF. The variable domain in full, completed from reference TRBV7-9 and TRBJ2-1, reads DTGVSQNPRHKITKRGQNVTFRCDPISEHNRLYWYRQTLGQGPEFLTYFQNEAQLEKSRLLSDRFSAERPKGSFSTLEIQRTEQGDSAMYLCASSQSGTSGYNEQFFGPGTRLTVL.